This T cell receptor beta chain was sequenced for a study of blood T cell repertoires in COVID-19. Study summary: Donors in the United States, Italy and Spain gave samples during acute or convalescent COVID-19. From T cells, B-cell-depleted T cells, or PBMCs came the material, which was cDNA or gDNA.

Sequencing was performed with immunoSEQ multiplex PCR; in TCRdb, only in-frame clones are kept and a portion is missing. The table lists some 400,000 clones, around 89% of them singletons. Germline trimming cut 4 bases from V and 1 base from J; bases unmatched to any gene: 9. Germline loops: CDR1 MGHRA, CDR2 YSYEKL. This CDR3 contains 17 residues. This TCR was recovered from a man younger than 45 who had recovered from COVID-19. Material for sequencing was PBMCs or T cells enriched from blood (not recorded which). The chain is built from TRBV4-1 and TRBJ2-2; 7 bases map to TRBD2. The CDR3 nucleotides are TGCGCCAGCAGCCGCCCCACGGCGGGAGTGAACACCGGGGAGCTGTTTTTT. This translates into CASSRPTAGVNTGELFF.